One and the same sample provided the 14 T cell receptor beta chains below, sequenced in a study of blood T cell repertoires in COVID-19. This table comes from immunoSEQ multiplex PCR, and its TCRdb copy is limited to in-frame clones, with some not included. The sample contains tens of thousands of clones, roughly 90% of which appear only once. The sample consisted of peripheral blood. The receptors originated from a human donor with active COVID-19. The donor label of this sample is uncertain.

This clone was seen more than once but under ten times. The chain is built from TRBV28 and TRBJ1-2; 9 nucleotides agree with TRBD1. CDR1 MDHEN and CDR2 SYDVKM come from the germline V gene. The CDR3 has 15 residues. V was clipped by 6 bases and J by 2 bases; unmatched bases: 7. CDR3 region: CASSQTGQGNYGYTF. CDR3 DNA sequence: TGTGCCAGCAGCCAGACCGGACAGGGGAACTATGGCTACACCTTC.

This chain links TRBV7-2 with TRBJ2-5; possible D gene TRBD1, 5 bases. The CDR3 covers 15 residues. V was clipped by 0 bases and J by 2 bases, with 10 bases between them. Germline V gene sequence: CDR1 SGHTA, CDR2 FQGNSA. The DNA of the CDR3 is TGTGCCAGCAGCTTAGCAGGGGCAGATCAAGAGACCCAGTACTTC. Translated, it gives CASSLAGADQETQYF.

This clone showed up just once. The gene calls are TRBV2 and TRBJ2-1; 9 positions match TRBD2. The CDR3 totals 15 residues. Germline lookup yields CDR1 SNHLY and CDR2 FYNNEI. Unmatched junction bases numbered 13, after V lost 6 bases and J lost 10 bases. The CDR3 loop reads CASRAGLAPSGEQFF. CDR3 DNA: TGTGCCAGCAGAGCCGGACTAGCGCCCAGTGGGGAGCAGTTCTTC.

This rearrangement joins TRBV12-3 or TRBV12-4 to TRBJ1-2; D is unresolved. CDR3 length: 12 amino acids. The ends were cut back, 4 bases at V and 8 bases at J, with 11 bases in the middle. In DNA form, the CDR3 reads TGTGCCAGCAGTTCGAGCGTGGTGGGCTACACCTTC. Protein sequence: CASSSSVVGYTF.

V gene TRBV24-1 combines with J gene TRBJ2-7; perhaps TRBD2 as D (7 bases). The CDR3 is 14 amino acids. V was clipped by 9 bases and J by 1 base, with 15 bases between them. CDR1 is KGHDR and CDR2 is SFDVKD in the germline V gene. CDR3 nucleotide sequence: TGTGCCACCTATCCAGGGAGGGGGTCCTACGAGCAGTACTTC. This gives the protein CATYPGRGSYEQYF.

V and J are TRBV12-3 or TRBV12-4 and TRBJ2-2; D unresolved. The CDR3 has 12 amino acids. The V end was cut by 7 bases, the J end by 6 bases, with 9 bases between. CDR3 sequence reads: CASTPRAGELFF. For the CDR3, the DNA is TGTGCCAGCACCCCTCGCGCCGGGGAGCTGTTTTTT.

The V call is TRBV18, the J call TRBJ1-1; TRBD1 aligns across 9 bases. Germline V lookup: CDR1 KGHSH, CDR2 LQKENI. CDR3 length: 14 amino acids. V trimming: 6 bases; J trimming: 4 bases; junction bases outside the gene matches: 6. CDR3 loop: CASSAQTGGTEAFF. CDR3 DNA sequence: TGTGCCAGCTCGGCACAGACAGGGGGCACTGAAGCTTTCTTT.

This chain uses TRBV3-1 (or the pseudogene TRBV3-2) with TRBJ2-5; TRBD2 agrees at 7 bases. The CDR3 is 16 residues long. The ends lost 4 bases at V and 1 base at J; junction bases unmatched: 9. Per germline, CDR1 LGHDT and CDR2 YNNKEL (reference sequence). Here the CDR3 reads CASSPWTREGQETQYF. The CDR3 nucleotides are TGTGCCAGCAGCCCCTGGACTAGGGAGGGCCAAGAGACCCAGTACTTC.

The table lists this clone with a count of one. In DNA, the CDR3 is TGTGCCAGCAGCTTAAGGCGGGGCCTTGAGACCCAGTACTTC. It specifies CASSLRRGLETQYF. V is TRBV7-2 and J is TRBJ2-5, with D maybe TRBD2 (6 bases). CDR1 is SGHTA and CDR2 is FQGNSA in the germline V gene. V gave up 2 bases and J gave up 5 bases, with 12 bases separating them. This CDR3 spans 14 amino acids.

The V and J genes are TRBV18 and TRBJ2-1; 8 bases line up with TRBD2. V was clipped by 0 bases and J by 5 bases; unmatched bases: 9. The CDR3 runs 17 residues. From germline, CDR1 is KGHSH and CDR2 LQKENI. CDR3 amino acids: CASSPPSWSGGDNEQFF. CDR3 bases: TGTGCCAGCTCACCACCGTCGTGGAGCGGGGGTGACAATGAGCAGTTCTTC. Full variable domain (rest looked up from reference TRBV18 and TRBJ2-1): NAGVMQNPRHLVRRRGQEARLRCSPMKGHSHVYWYRQLPEEGLKFMVYLQKENIIDESGMPKERFSAEFPKEGPSILRIQQVVRGDSAAYFCASSPPSWSGGDNEQFFGPGTRLTVL.

The V and J genes are TRBV5-4 and TRBJ1-6; possible D gene TRBD1, 6 bases. Germline assignment: CDR1 SGHNT and CDR2 YYREEE (reference sequence). The CDR3 is made up of 16 amino acids. V was cut by 0 bases and J by 0 bases, with 7 bases left in between. DNA of the CDR3: TGTGCCAGCAGCTTGGGGGGGCCCTCCTATAATTCACCCCTCCACTTT. It encodes CASSLGGPSYNSPLHF.

This clone was seen just once. The chain recombines TRBV9 with TRBJ2-2; 8 bases agree with TRBD1. The germline V gene encodes CDR1 SGDLS and CDR2 YYNGEE. The CDR3 is 16 residues long. The V segment lost 4 bases and the J segment 4 bases; nucleotides outside the gene matches: 9. The CDR3 DNA is TGTGCCAGCAGCTCCACGACAGGGGAAGGCACCGGGGAGCTGTTTTTT. Translating it yields CASSSTTGEGTGELFF.

The chain uses TRBV19 and TRBJ2-2, with 10 nucleotides matching TRBD2. V shed 10 bases and J 4 bases; nucleotides not matched to a gene: 6. CDR1 LNHDA and CDR2 SQIVND come from the germline V gene (reference sequence). The CDR3 consists of 14 residues. CDR3 sequence reads: CATNRLAGTGELFF. The CDR3 nucleotides are TGTGCCACCAACAGACTAGCGGGCACCGGGGAGCTGTTTTTT. Full variable domain (missing parts from reference TRBV19 and TRBJ2-2): DGGITQSPKYLFRKEGQNVTLSCEQNLNHDAMYWYRQDPGQGLRLIYYSQIVNDFQKGDIAEGYSVSREKKESFPLTVTSAQKNPTAFYLCATNRLAGTGELFFGEGSRLTVL.

In this sample, this clone turned up a few times. The rearrangement joins TRBV6-6 to TRBJ1-4; D not certain. Germline V gene sequence: CDR1 MNHNY, CDR2 SVGAGI (reference sequence). CDR3 length: 14 residues. The germline V and J ends were trimmed by 0 bases and 8 bases, with 10 bases remaining between them. The CDR3 DNA reads as TGTGCCAGCAGTTACTCGGAGGGAGGGGAAAAACTGTTTTTT. Its translation: CASSYSEGGEKLFF.